A selection of T cell receptor beta chains follows, all from one sample in a study of cytomegalovirus exposure and HLA in healthy donors. Data came from immunoSEQ multiplex PCR; TCRdb stores just in-frame clones and leaves some out. The sample contains 97,000 or so clones, approximately 95% of which appear only once. Specimen: PBMCs. These receptors were collected from a woman between 18 and 30 years old in good health and CMV-seronegative. The CDR3 runs from the conserved cysteine through the conserved F or W. Each record gives: V gene, clone size, D gene, J gene, CDR3 protein, CDR3 DNA. D genes are given only for firm matches. Only part of the rows carry a size: once, few, many, or a class if the clone is expanded.

>TRBV2|.|TRBD2|TRBJ2-2
CASSTSGRAATGELFF
TGTGCCAGCAGTACTAGCGGGAGGGCCGCCACCGGGGAGCTGTTTTTT
>TRBV2|.|TRBD1|TRBJ1-4
CASRGTGVNEKLFF
TGTGCCAGCAGGGGGACAGGGGTTAATGAAAAACTGTTTTTT
>TRBV7-3|.|.|TRBJ2-7
CASSEWGVGDYEQYF
TGTGCCAGCAGTGAGTGGGGAGTTGGGGACTACGAGCAGTACTTC
>TRBV5-1|.|TRBD1|TRBJ2-5
CASSLDRGPQETQYF
TGCGCCAGCAGCTTGGACAGGGGGCCTCAAGAGACCCAGTACTTC
>TRBV6-5|once|TRBD1|TRBJ1-1
CASSYSSGTVTSEAFF
TGTGCCAGCAGTTACTCCTCCGGGACAGTGACCTCTGAAGCTTTCTTT
>TRBV19|.|.|TRBJ2-5
CASSMWGLQETQYF
TGTGCCAGTAGTATGTGGGGCTTACAAGAGACCCAGTACTTC
>TRBV5-1|.|.|TRBJ2-3
CASSPPSDSAPDTQYF
TGCGCCAGCAGCCCCCCCAGCGATAGCGCCCCAGATACGCAGTATTTT
>TRBV7-3|.|.|TRBJ2-3
CASSTGWADTQYF
TGTGCCAGCAGCACGGGTTGGGCAGATACGCAGTATTTT
>TRBV27|.|.|TRBJ2-1
CASSLVGTATVF
TGTGCCAGCAGTTTGGTAGGGACTGCTACTGTCTTC
>TRBV5-1|.|TRBD1|TRBJ1-2
CASSGGGYINYGYTF
TGCGCCAGCAGCGGAGGGGGCTACATTAACTATGGCTACACCTTC
>TRBV7-3|.|TRBD2|TRBJ2-7
CASSQGGLAYEQYF
TGTGCCAGCAGCCAAGGTGGACTAGCCTACGAGCAGTACTTC
>TRBV4-1|.|TRBD2|TRBJ2-3
CASSQERGARPDTQYF
TGCGCCAGCAGCCAAGAGCGGGGGGCGCGACCAGATACGCAGTATTTT
>TRBV5-4|.|.|TRBJ2-1
CASSAEGDRNNEQFF
TGTGCCAGCAGCGCCGAGGGGGACCGTAACAATGAGCAGTTCTTC
>TRBV14|.|.|TRBJ2-3
CASSQGALPPTDTQYF
TGTGCCAGCAGCCAAGGGGCTCTGCCGCCCACAGATACGCAGTATTTT
>TRBV25-1|.|.|TRBJ2-5
CASSAQGFEETQYF
TGTGCCAGCAGTGCACAGGGTTTTGAAGAGACCCAGTACTTC
>TRBV6-5|.|.|TRBJ2-5
CASSRDRTAGGKQYF
TGTGCCAGCAGCCGGGACAGAACGGCTGGCGGGAAGCAGTACTTC
>TRBV9|.|TRBD1|TRBJ1-6
CASSVGTVNNSPLHF
TGTGCCAGCAGCGTCGGGACAGTCAATAATTCACCCCTCCACTTT
>TRBV15|.|TRBD1|TRBJ1-2
CATSSTGGTNYGYTF
TGTGCCACCAGCTCGACAGGGGGCACCAACTATGGCTACACCTTC
>TRBV30|.|.|TRBJ1-5
CAWTEKGGTNQPQHF
TGTGCCTGGACCGAGAAGGGGGGGACCAATCAGCCCCAGCATTTT
>TRBV5-5|.|TRBD1|TRBJ1-1
CASSLVGQALKMNTEAFF
TGTGCCAGCAGCTTGGTTGGACAGGCATTAAAAATGAACACTGAAGCTTTCTTT
>TRBV29-1|.|.|TRBJ1-4
CSVGGQLLGEKLFF
TGCAGCGTTGGGGGGCAGCTCTTGGGTGAAAAACTGTTTTTT
>TRBV4-2|.|.|TRBJ1-2
CASGDSAGTGYTF
TGTGCCAGCGGAGACAGCGCTGGGACAGGCTACACCTTC
>TRBV4-3|.|TRBD1|TRBJ1-1
CASRQGDLLTEAFF
TGCGCCAGCAGACAGGGGGACCTCCTCACTGAAGCTTTCTTT
>TRBV13|.|.|TRBJ1-2
CASSLLGGKQEGYTF
TGTGCCAGCAGCTTATTGGGAGGAAAGCAGGAGGGCTACACCTTC
>TRBV30|.|.|TRBJ1-1
CAWTIRALPWDSEAFF
TGTGCCTGGACTATTAGGGCCCTACCATGGGACTCTGAAGCTTTCTTT
>TRBV6-5|.|TRBD2|TRBJ2-7
CASRLGLAEGYEQYF
TGTGCCAGCAGATTGGGACTAGCTGAGGGGTACGAGCAGTACTTC
>TRBV7-6|.|TRBD2|TRBJ2-2
CASSWTSGRAGELFF
TGTGCCAGCAGCTGGACTAGCGGGAGGGCCGGGGAGCTGTTTTTT
>TRBV19|.|TRBD1|TRBJ1-5
CASSLLGTEFNQPQHF
TGTGCCAGTAGTTTGCTAGGGACAGAATTCAATCAGCCCCAGCATTTT